These T cell receptor beta chains were read from a single sample in a study of CD8 T cells in ankylosing spondylitis. TCRdb redid the calling of the 5' RACE reads with MiXCR, one entry per CDR3 protein. There are 650,000 to 800,000 distinct CDR3 sequences in the sample; 15% to 20% occur only once, and around 19% lies in the top ten. Sequencing was carried out using blood, either unsorted or a sorted T cell fraction (not recorded which). These receptor sequences come from a male donor with ankylosing spondylitis. Both conserved end residues are part of each CDR3. Clone size appears in some rows only: once, few, many, or a class for an expanded clone.

abundance: -; j_gene: TRBJ1-2; v_gene: TRBV6-1; len: 17; CDR3aa: CASNKLLRDRGNYGYTF
abundance: -; j_gene: TRBJ2-7; v_gene: TRBV27; len: 14; CDR3aa: CASSGTSGNYEQYF
abundance: -; j_gene: TRBJ2-3; v_gene: TRBV20-1; len: 14; CDR3aa: CSASTSGRTGTQYF
abundance: -; j_gene: TRBJ2-5; v_gene: TRBV7-7; len: 13; CDR3aa: CASSLRGGKTQYF
abundance: -; j_gene: TRBJ2-1; v_gene: TRBV4-3; len: 14; CDR3aa: CASSQDWGWNEQFF
abundance: -; j_gene: TRBJ1-6; v_gene: TRBV12-3/TRBV12-4; len: 16; CDR3aa: CASSLRGASMNSPLHF
abundance: -; j_gene: TRBJ2-7; v_gene: TRBV29-1; len: 12; CDR3aa: CSVDEGCYEQYF
abundance: -; j_gene: TRBJ2-3; v_gene: TRBV28; len: 15; CDR3aa: CASSLNLFNADTQYF
abundance: few; j_gene: TRBJ1-6; v_gene: TRBV9; len: 15; CDR3aa: CASSVDGQFNSPLHF
abundance: -; j_gene: TRBJ2-1; v_gene: TRBV12-3/TRBV12-4; len: 15; CDR3aa: CASSPRGGPRNEQFF
abundance: -; j_gene: TRBJ2-1; v_gene: TRBV10-3; len: 11; CDR3aa: CAIRGGESQFF
abundance: many; j_gene: TRBJ2-2; v_gene: TRBV5-6; len: 18; CDR3aa: CASSLYRSGRANTGELFF
abundance: -; j_gene: TRBJ2-1; v_gene: TRBV5-1; len: 14; CDR3aa: CASSLQTGGNEQFF
abundance: few; j_gene: TRBJ2-1; v_gene: TRBV7-2; len: 16; CDR3aa: CASSLAQGLGSNEQFF
abundance: many; j_gene: TRBJ2-1; v_gene: TRBV19; len: 14; CDR3aa: CASSTGTAYNEQFF
abundance: few; j_gene: TRBJ2-6; v_gene: TRBV12-3/TRBV12-4; len: 15; CDR3aa: CASSKTGAGANVLTF
abundance: -; j_gene: TRBJ2-1; v_gene: TRBV2; len: 14; CDR3aa: CASSDPDTNNEQFF
abundance: few; j_gene: TRBJ2-3; v_gene: TRBV24-1; len: 14; CDR3aa: CATSTPGRADTQYF
abundance: few; j_gene: TRBJ2-3; v_gene: TRBV7-2; len: 13; CDR3aa: CASRGPAHDTQYF
abundance: -; j_gene: TRBJ1-2; v_gene: TRBV20-1; len: 14; CDR3aa: CSARDTRGGYGYTF
abundance: few; j_gene: TRBJ1-3; v_gene: TRBV4-1; len: 15; CDR3aa: CASSQYGGSGNTIYF
abundance: few; j_gene: TRBJ2-7; v_gene: TRBV20-1; len: 13; CDR3aa: CSAPLAGPYEQYF
abundance: few; j_gene: TRBJ2-3; v_gene: TRBV6-1; len: 15; CDR3aa: CASSEFIEFTDTQYF
abundance: few; j_gene: TRBJ2-1; v_gene: TRBV11-1; len: 17; CDR3aa: CASSPTTRGPPYNEQFF
abundance: -; j_gene: TRBJ2-3; v_gene: TRBV30; len: 14; CDR3aa: CAWSLAGGTDTQYF
abundance: many; j_gene: TRBJ2-2; v_gene: TRBV7-2; len: 16; CDR3aa: CASSPLARGNTGELFF
abundance: -; j_gene: TRBJ2-2; v_gene: TRBV28; len: 14; CDR3aa: CASTGGLNTGELFF
abundance: -; j_gene: TRBJ2-1; v_gene: TRBV29-1; len: 17; CDR3aa: CSVDRQGWPSGHNEQFF
abundance: -; j_gene: TRBJ1-2; v_gene: TRBV28; len: 17; CDR3aa: CASSLWGQGVLGEGYTF
abundance: -; j_gene: TRBJ2-7; v_gene: TRBV25-1; len: 13; CDR3aa: CASSESEGYEQYF
abundance: -; j_gene: TRBJ2-7; v_gene: TRBV29-1; len: 11; CDR3aa: CSVEEGHEQYF
abundance: once; j_gene: TRBJ2-2; v_gene: TRBV18; len: 13; CDR3aa: CASSSIATGELFF
abundance: -; j_gene: TRBJ1-2; v_gene: TRBV24-1; len: 14; CDR3aa: CATSSEGLDYGYTF
abundance: -; j_gene: TRBJ2-3; v_gene: TRBV10-3; len: 14; CDR3aa: CAISDGLPTDTQYF
abundance: few; j_gene: TRBJ2-1; v_gene: TRBV29-1; len: 15; CDR3aa: CSVEDETSGRGEQFF
abundance: -; j_gene: TRBJ2-7; v_gene: TRBV15; len: 15; CDR3aa: CATSRGGVPSNEQYF
abundance: few; j_gene: TRBJ1-2; v_gene: TRBV29-1; len: 13; CDR3aa: CSAEKGTDDGYTF
abundance: -; j_gene: TRBJ2-2; v_gene: TRBV29-1; len: 13; CDR3aa: CSVQGRYTGELFF
abundance: -; j_gene: TRBJ1-4; v_gene: TRBV4-2; len: 16; CDR3aa: CASSQPSQGLGEKLFF
abundance: once; j_gene: TRBJ2-5; v_gene: TRBV20-1; len: 15; CDR3aa: CSARRLAGRQETQYF
abundance: few; j_gene: TRBJ2-3; v_gene: TRBV29-1; len: 17; CDR3aa: CSVDDIAGQGSTDTQYF
abundance: few; j_gene: TRBJ1-5; v_gene: TRBV20-1; len: 18; CDR3aa: CSARDIQGMGHSNQPQHF
abundance: few; j_gene: TRBJ2-5; v_gene: TRBV5-1; len: 14; CDR3aa: CASSLLPSYETQYF
abundance: once; j_gene: TRBJ1-6; v_gene: TRBV7-2; len: 14; CDR3aa: CASSLVQGGSPLHF
abundance: -; j_gene: TRBJ1-3; v_gene: TRBV7-8; len: 14; CDR3aa: CASRDTGLGNTIYF
abundance: few; j_gene: TRBJ1-4; v_gene: TRBV12-3/TRBV12-4; len: 15; CDR3aa: CASSPPRGLGEKLFF
abundance: few; j_gene: TRBJ2-1; v_gene: TRBV5-1; len: 16; CDR3aa: CASSFLAGGSYNEQFF
abundance: few; j_gene: TRBJ2-3; v_gene: TRBV15; len: 17; CDR3aa: CATSRPPTSGGTDTQYF
abundance: many; j_gene: TRBJ2-1; v_gene: TRBV7-8; len: 15; CDR3aa: CASSPRTSADNEQFF